Here is one TCR beta chain with its context. This sample is part of a study of blood T cell repertoires in COVID-19. The method was immunoSEQ multiplex PCR; TCRdb's version includes in-frame clones alone and lacks a portion of them. The sample holds approximately 270,000 clones, about 85% seen once. CDR3 length: 12 residues. Germline assignment: CDR1 SNHLY and CDR2 FYNNEI. Trimming took 5 bases from V and 14 from J; bases not matched to a gene: 7. The TCR originated in a man aged 18-30 years with active or convalescent COVID-19. The rearrangement links TRBV2 to TRBJ2-4; 9 bases match TRBD2. Source material: peripheral blood. The CDR3 reads CASSNPGLAKYF. CDR3 DNA: TGTGCCAGCAGTAATCCGGGACTAGCTAAGTACTTC. Complete variable domain (other parts from reference TRBV2 and TRBJ2-4): EPEVTQTPSHQVTQMGQEVILRCVPISNHLYFYWYRQILGQKVEFLVSFYNNEISEKSEIFDDQFSVERPDGSNFTLKIRSTKLEDSAMYFCASSNPGLAKYFGAGTRLSVL.